The 28 T cell receptor beta chains listed next were all sequenced from one sample in a study of control samples from healthy donors and cancer patients. Some clones are missing from TCRdb's copy, which holds only in-frame ones; the method was immunoSEQ multiplex PCR. Here the sample spans about 150,000 clones, approximately 94% being singletons. The sample comprised blood. These receptors were obtained from a man aged 35-49 years in good health.

The CDR3 DNA reads TGTGCCTGGAGTGGAACGGGGTCAGCATCCTATAATTCACCCCTCCACTTT. It yields the protein CAWSGTGSASYNSPLHF. The chain is built from TRBV30 and TRBJ1-6; D gene unclear. V gave up 1 base and J gave up 1 base, with 14 bases separating them. Germline V gene sequence: CDR1 GTSNPN, CDR2 SVGIG (reference sequence). The CDR3 extends over 17 amino acids.

This chain connects TRBV5-5 to TRBJ1-5; D gene ambiguous. The germline CDR1 and CDR2 sequences are SGHKS and YYEKEE (reference sequence). This CDR3 region has 13 residues. V lost 0 bases to trimming and J lost 5 bases, with 6 bases between them. The CDR3, as DNA: TGTGCCAGCAGCTTGGACTCTTATCAGCCCCAGCATTTT. This codes for CASSLDSYQPQHF. Together with reference TRBV5-5 and TRBJ1-5, the CDR3 gives the full variable domain: DAGVTQSPTHLIKTRGQQVTLRCSPISGHKSVSWYQQVLGQGPQFIFQYYEKEERGRGNFPDRFSARQFPNYSSELNVNALLLGDSALYLCASSLDSYQPQHFGDGTRLSIL.

This clone has only one observation. In DNA, the CDR3 is TGTGCCAGCAGCCCAAGGAGCAGTTCCTACGAGCAGTACTTC. Translating gives CASSPRSSSYEQYF. The chain employs TRBV11-2 and TRBJ2-7; D unresolved. Trimming pared 5 bases from V and 1 base from J, leaving 12 bases between. The CDR3 extends over 14 amino acids. The germline CDR1 and CDR2 sequences are SGHAT and FQNNGV. Filled out from reference TRBV11-2 and TRBJ2-7, the complete variable domain reads EAGVAQSPRYKIIEKRQSVAFWCNPISGHATLYWYQQILGQGPKLLIQFQNNGVVDDSQLPKDRFSAERLKGVDSTLKIQPAKLEDSAVYLCASSPRSSSYEQYFGPGTRLTVT.

The chain combines TRBV12-3 or TRBV12-4 with TRBJ1-4; TRBD1 agrees at 7 bases. The CDR3 contains 12 residues. Trimming removed 6 bases from V and 8 bases from J; junction bases left unmatched: 3. The CDR3: CASRGTAEKLFF. The CDR3 nucleotides read TGTGCCAGCAGGGGGACAGCCGAAAAACTGTTTTTT.

The chain carries TRBV4-3 and TRBJ1-3, with a tentative D call TRBD1 (6 bases). The CDR3 is 16 amino acids. Deletions cut 0 bases from V and 0 bases from J, with 9 bases between. CDR1 and CDR2 (germline): LGHNA, YSLEER. CDR3 region: CASSQDRQASGNTIYF. The DNA for the CDR3 is TGCGCCAGCAGCCAAGATCGACAGGCCTCTGGAAACACCATATATTTT.

The J gene is TRBJ1-5, the V gene TRBV19, with D hard to call. The germline CDR1 and CDR2 sequences are LNHDA and SQIVND (reference sequence). There are 14 residues in the CDR3. V lost 5 bases and J lost 7, with 15 bases in between. CDR3 residues: CASSHDKARQPQHF. DNA of the CDR3: TGTGCCAGTAGTCACGACAAGGCTCGGCAGCCCCAGCATTTT.

The count of this clone is one. Different DNA sequences within this sample yield the same CDR3. V usage is TRBV7-9 and J usage is TRBJ1-1; weak D call: TRBD1 (6 bases). Per the germline V gene, CDR1 is SEHNR and CDR2 is FQNEAQ (reference sequence). The CDR3 runs to 14 residues. V lost 3 bases to trimming and J lost 0 bases, with 8 bases between them. The CDR3 protein is CASSLTGLNTEAFF. The CDR3 bases are TGTGCCAGCAGCTTGACAGGACTGAACACTGAAGCTTTCTTT.

This chain uses TRBV19 with TRBJ1-1, with unresolved D. The CDR3 extends over 12 amino acids. Germline V gene data show CDR1 as LNHDA and CDR2 as SQIVND (reference sequence). V lost 3 bases and J 7 bases, leaving 9 bases between the germline ends. Here the CDR3 reads CASSIRVNEAFF. CDR3 sequence (DNA): TGTGCCAGTAGTATCCGTGTAAATGAAGCTTTCTTT.

The chain joins TRBV2 to TRBJ1-2; possible D gene TRBD1, 6 bases. Trimming removed 6 bases at V and 8 bases at J, with 19 bases between. The CDR3 extends over 14 amino acids. CDR1 is SNHLY and CDR2 is FYNNEI in the germline V gene. The DNA of the CDR3 is TGTGCCAGCAGCGTTTTACAGGGCGGCCCCGGCTACACCTTC. Protein product: CASSVLQGGPGYTF.

The chain combines TRBV5-1 with TRBJ1-2; D gene unclear. This CDR3 region has 13 residues. V was cut by 4 bases and J by 8 bases, with 15 bases left in between. Germline values: CDR1 SGHRS, CDR2 YFSETQ. CDR3 sequence reads: CASSDDGTYGYTF. In DNA, the CDR3 is TGCGCCAGCAGCGATGACGGAACCTACGGCTACACCTTC. Drawing the rest from reference TRBV5-1 and TRBJ1-2, the complete variable domain is KAGVTQTPRYLIKTRGQQVTLSCSPISGHRSVSWYQQTPGQGLQFLFEYFSETQRNKGNFPGRFSGRQFSNSRSEMNVSTLELGDSALYLCASSDDGTYGYTFGSGTRLTVV.

This clone appeared once. The chain uses TRBV6-2 or TRBV6-3 and TRBJ1-2; D is ambiguous. The CDR3 covers 14 residues. The V gene lost 0 bases and the J gene lost 8 bases, with 13 bases spanning the gap. Germline CDR1 MNHEY, CDR2 SVGEGT. CDR3: CASSYSREARGYTF. CDR3 bases: TGTGCCAGCAGTTACTCGAGAGAGGCCCGGGGCTACACCTTC.

A note on this clone: One junction end does not reproduce the germline sequence, and a read error may be involved. The chain combines TRBV5-1 with TRBJ1-2, with TRBD1 as a possible D gene (5 bases). The CDR3 has 15 amino acids. Looked up from germline, CDR1 is SGHRS and CDR2 is YFSETQ. CDR3 DNA: TGCGCCAGCGGGCCCCGGGACCCAGCAAACTTTGGCTACACCTTC. Its protein product is CASGPRDPANFGYTF.

On this clone itself: Mismatch with germline at one junction end may stem from a read error. The chain uses TRBV12-3 or TRBV12-4 and TRBJ2-1, with a tentative D call TRBD1 (5 bases). This CDR3 has 13 amino acids. The DNA for the CDR3 is TGTGCCAGCAGTTTCTCATGGGGCACCATCCTGATCTTC. Its translation is CASSFSWGTILIF.

The chain links TRBV10-3 to TRBJ1-2; 7 bases fit TRBD1. CDR1 and CDR2 from the germline V gene are ENHRY and SYGVKD. The CDR3 is 13 amino acids. The V segment lost 2 bases and the J segment 4 bases; nucleotides outside the gene matches: 1. CDR3 sequence (DNA): TGTGCCATCAGTGAGGGGACAGCCTATGGCTACACCTTC. Encoded protein: CAISEGTAYGYTF.

In nucleotides, the CDR3 is TGTGCCACCTCCGACAGGGGTGGGAGCAATCAGCCCCAGCATTTT. It specifies CATSDRGGSNQPQHF. The V call is TRBV10-3, the J call TRBJ1-5, with TRBD1 matching 8 bases. CDR1 and CDR2 from the germline V gene are ENHRY and SYGVKD. The length of the CDR3 is 15 residues. V lost 10 bases, J lost 1 base, and 9 bases stayed unmatched.

The chain combines TRBV5-1 with TRBJ1-3; a possible D gene is TRBD1 (5 bases). V shed 0 bases and J shed 4 bases, with 11 bases lying between them. Germline V gene data show CDR1 as SGHRS and CDR2 as YFSETQ. The CDR3 totals 15 residues. CDR3 DNA: TGCGCCAGCAGCTTGGGGGCAGGGAGAGGAAACACCATATATTTT. It encodes CASSLGAGRGNTIYF.

This chain joins TRBV27 and TRBJ1-1, with D possibly TRBD1 on 5 matching bases. Trimming shortened V by 6 bases and J by 0 bases, and 11 bases separated the two germline ends. CDR1 and CDR2 (germline): MNHEY, SMNVEV (reference sequence). CDR3 length: 14 residues. In DNA form, the CDR3 reads TGTGCCAGCAGACTACAGGTGATGAACACTGAAGCTTTCTTT. It translates to CASRLQVMNTEAFF.

The chain joins TRBV4-1 to TRBJ2-7; possibly TRBD1 for D (6 bases). The germline V and J ends were trimmed by 0 bases and 6 bases, with 18 bases remaining between them. The CDR3 has 16 amino acids. CDR1 and CDR2 from the germline V gene are MGHRA and YSYEKL. The CDR3 protein is CASSQDQGGPGSEQYF. CDR3 sequence (DNA): TGCGCCAGCAGCCAAGACCAAGGGGGTCCTGGCTCCGAGCAGTACTTC.

The gene calls are TRBV11-2 and TRBJ1-1; D is undetermined. CDR1 and CDR2 (germline): SGHAT, FQNNGV. Trimming left V 1 base short and J 0 bases short, with 6 bases between. The CDR3 consists of 14 residues. The DNA of the CDR3 is TGTGCCAGCAGCTTAGGGACCCTGAACACTGAAGCTTTCTTT. Translation gives CASSLGTLNTEAFF.

This clone has a handful of counts. V is TRBV24-1 and J is TRBJ2-7, with TRBD1 matching over 7 bases. The length of the CDR3 is 16 residues. CDR1 KGHDR and CDR2 SFDVKD come from the germline V gene. The trim removed 3 bases at V and 4 bases at J, leaving 11 bases unmatched. The DNA of the CDR3 is TGTGCCACCAGTGATGCGAAAAACAGGGGTGGGTACGAGCAGTACTTC. This gives the protein CATSDAKNRGGYEQYF.

About this clone itself: The sample has other DNA sequences that encode this CDR3 too. The V gene is TRBV28, the J gene TRBJ1-1, with D perhaps TRBD1 (5 bases). The germline V gene encodes CDR1 MDHEN and CDR2 SYDVKM. Trimming left V 3 bases short and J 1 base short, with 9 bases between. The CDR3 is made up of 14 amino acids. The CDR3 loop reads CASSLGGANTEAFF. In nucleotides, the CDR3 is TGTGCCAGCAGTTTGGGAGGGGCGAACACTGAAGCTTTCTTT.

The genes are TRBV5-1 and TRBJ2-1; TRBD2 matches 15 bases. Per the germline V gene, CDR1 is SGHRS and CDR2 is YFSETQ. With V trimmed by 4 bases and J by 4 bases, 0 bases remained unmatched. CDR3 length: 15 residues. The CDR3 coding sequence is TGCGCCAGCAGCGGGACTAGCGGGGGGTACAATGAGCAGTTCTTC. This gives the protein CASSGTSGGYNEQFF.

This clone showed up many times. The rearrangement links TRBV4-3 to TRBJ2-2; D is unresolved. Trimming took 8 bases from V and 3 from J, leaving 10 bases between them. The germline V gene has CDR1 LGHNA and CDR2 YSLEER. The CDR3 consists of 13 residues. The CDR3 sequence is CASLSGDTGELFF. The CDR3 DNA follows: TGCGCCAGCCTGAGTGGGGACACCGGGGAGCTGTTTTTT.

The chain has TRBV7-2 and TRBJ1-4; 7 bases align to TRBD1. The CDR3 extends over 17 amino acids. J was trimmed by 3 bases and V by 5 bases; bases with no gene match: 12. Germline CDR1 and CDR2: SGHTA and FQGNSA. CDR3 coding DNA: TGTGCCAGCAGCAAACAGGGGATCCTCATGGCTAATGAAAAACTGTTTTTT. Encoded protein: CASSKQGILMANEKLFF.

This chain joins TRBV18 and TRBJ2-2, with 8 bases lining up with TRBD1. The ends lost 3 bases at V and 1 base at J; junction bases unmatched: 4. The CDR3 is 16 residues long. Germline loops: CDR1 KGHSH, CDR2 LQKENI. CDR3 DNA: TGTGCCAGCTCACCGACCGGGACAGGGAACACCGGGGAGCTGTTTTTT. Its protein is CASSPTGTGNTGELFF.

The chain recombines TRBV9 with TRBJ1-2, with a possible D match to TRBD1 (5 bases). This CDR3 is 15 amino acids long. Germline V lookup: CDR1 SGDLS, CDR2 YYNGEE. Trimming left V 4 bases short and J 4 bases short, with 17 bases between. CDR3 in DNA: TGTGCCAGCAGCCCGGGGACGCCCACACCCTATGGCTACACCTTC. Translating gives CASSPGTPTPYGYTF.

The V gene is TRBV18, the J gene TRBJ1-1; possibly TRBD1 for D (5 bases). CDR1 and CDR2 from the germline V gene are KGHSH and LQKENI. V shed 6 bases and J shed 2 bases, with 10 bases lying between them. The CDR3 contains 13 residues. The CDR3 bases are TGTGCCAGCTCTTCCGACAGTAACACTGAAGCTTTCTTT. Translation gives CASSSDSNTEAFF. Supplemented by reference TRBV18 and TRBJ1-1, the full variable domain reads NAGVMQNPRHLVRRRGQEARLRCSPMKGHSHVYWYRQLPEEGLKFMVYLQKENIIDESGMPKERFSAEFPKEGPSILRIQQVVRGDSAAYFCASSSDSNTEAFFGQGTRLTVV.

The V and J genes are TRBV10-3 and TRBJ1-5; TRBD1 is a possible D gene (5 bases). The V and J ends lost 3 bases and 1 base respectively, with 7 bases between them. Germline V CDR1 and CDR2: ENHRY, SYGVKD. The CDR3 runs 14 residues. CDR3 residues: CAISDGASNQPQHF. The DNA for the CDR3 is TGTGCCATCAGTGATGGGGCGAGCAATCAGCCCCAGCATTTT.